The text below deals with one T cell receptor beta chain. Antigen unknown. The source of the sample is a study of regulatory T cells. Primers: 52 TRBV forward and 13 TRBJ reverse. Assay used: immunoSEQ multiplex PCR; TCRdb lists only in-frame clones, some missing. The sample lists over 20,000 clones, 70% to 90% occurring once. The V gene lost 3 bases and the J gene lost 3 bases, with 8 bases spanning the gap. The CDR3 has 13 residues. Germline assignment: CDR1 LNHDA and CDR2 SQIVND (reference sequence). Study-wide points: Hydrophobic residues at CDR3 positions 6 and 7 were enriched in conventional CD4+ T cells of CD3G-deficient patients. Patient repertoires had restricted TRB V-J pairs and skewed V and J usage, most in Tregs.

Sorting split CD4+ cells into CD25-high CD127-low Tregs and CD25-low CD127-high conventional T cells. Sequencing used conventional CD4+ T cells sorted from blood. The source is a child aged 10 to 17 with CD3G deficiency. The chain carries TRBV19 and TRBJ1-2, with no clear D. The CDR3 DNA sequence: TGTGCCAGTAGTATTGGAGGGTACTATGGCTACACCTTC. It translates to CASSIGGYYGYTF.